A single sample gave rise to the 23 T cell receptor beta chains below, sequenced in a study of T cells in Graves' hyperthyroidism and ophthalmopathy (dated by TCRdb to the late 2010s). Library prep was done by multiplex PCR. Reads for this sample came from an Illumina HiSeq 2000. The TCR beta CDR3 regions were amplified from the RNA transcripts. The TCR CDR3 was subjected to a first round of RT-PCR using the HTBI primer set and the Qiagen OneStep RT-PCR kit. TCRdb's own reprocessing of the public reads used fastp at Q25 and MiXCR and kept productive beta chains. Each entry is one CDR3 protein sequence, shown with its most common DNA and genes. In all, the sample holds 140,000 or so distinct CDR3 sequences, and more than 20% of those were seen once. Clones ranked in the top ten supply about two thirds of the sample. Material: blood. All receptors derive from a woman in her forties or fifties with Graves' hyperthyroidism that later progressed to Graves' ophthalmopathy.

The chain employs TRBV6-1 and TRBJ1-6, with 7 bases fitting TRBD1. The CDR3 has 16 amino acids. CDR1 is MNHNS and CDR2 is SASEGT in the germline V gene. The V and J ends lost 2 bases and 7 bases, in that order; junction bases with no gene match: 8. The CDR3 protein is CASSEIPTGANSPLHF. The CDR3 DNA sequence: TGTGCCAGCAGTGAAATCCCCACAGGGGCAAATTCACCCCTCCACTTT.

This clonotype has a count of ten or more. CDR3 residues: CASREGGLAKNIQYF. CDR3 sequence (DNA): TGTGCCAGCAGGGAGGGCGGGTTAGCCAAAAACATTCAGTACTTC. The V and J genes are TRBV6-1 and TRBJ2-4; D is possibly TRBD2 (6 bases). Trimming removed 6 bases from V and 0 bases from J, with 12 bases in between. This CDR3 spans 15 amino acids. Germline V gene data show CDR1 as MNHNS and CDR2 as SASEGT.

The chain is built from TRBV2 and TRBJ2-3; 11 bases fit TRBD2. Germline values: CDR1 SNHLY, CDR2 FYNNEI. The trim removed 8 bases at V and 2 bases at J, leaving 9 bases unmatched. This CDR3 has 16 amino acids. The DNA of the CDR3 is TGTGCCAGCCTTAGTACTAGCGGGAGAATCACAGATACGCAGTATTTT. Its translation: CASLSTSGRITDTQYF.

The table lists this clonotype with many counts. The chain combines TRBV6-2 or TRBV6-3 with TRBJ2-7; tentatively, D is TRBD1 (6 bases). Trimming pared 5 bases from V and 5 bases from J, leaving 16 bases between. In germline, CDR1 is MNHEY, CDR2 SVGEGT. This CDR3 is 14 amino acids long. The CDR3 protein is CASSPQGFSHEQYF. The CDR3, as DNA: TGTGCCAGCAGTCCGCAGGGGTTCAGCCACGAGCAGTACTTC.

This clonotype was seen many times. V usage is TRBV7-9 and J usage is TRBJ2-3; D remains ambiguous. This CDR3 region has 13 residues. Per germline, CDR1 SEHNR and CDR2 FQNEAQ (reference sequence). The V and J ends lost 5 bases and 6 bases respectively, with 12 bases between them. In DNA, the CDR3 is TGTGCCAGCAGCGCCAAAGGGAAGGATACGCAGTATTTT. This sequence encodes CASSAKGKDTQYF.

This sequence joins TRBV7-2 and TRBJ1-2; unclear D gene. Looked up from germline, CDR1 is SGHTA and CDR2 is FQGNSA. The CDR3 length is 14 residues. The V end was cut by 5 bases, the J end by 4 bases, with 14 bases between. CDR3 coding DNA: TGTGCCAGCAGCCAAGGCAGTCTGGCCTATGGCTACACCTTC. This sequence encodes CASSQGSLAYGYTF.

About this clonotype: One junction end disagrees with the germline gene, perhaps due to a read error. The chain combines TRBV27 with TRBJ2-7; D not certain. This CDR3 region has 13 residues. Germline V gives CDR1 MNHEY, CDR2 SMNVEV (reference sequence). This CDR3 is CASSFRQSYERYF. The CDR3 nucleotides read TGTGCCAGCAGTTTTCGGCAGTCCTACGAGCGGTACTTC.

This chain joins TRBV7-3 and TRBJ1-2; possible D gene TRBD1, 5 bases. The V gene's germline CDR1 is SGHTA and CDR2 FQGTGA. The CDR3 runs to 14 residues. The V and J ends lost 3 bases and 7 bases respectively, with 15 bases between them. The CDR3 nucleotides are TGTGCCAGCAGCTTCAACGAAGACAGATCTGGCTACACCTTC. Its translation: CASSFNEDRSGYTF.

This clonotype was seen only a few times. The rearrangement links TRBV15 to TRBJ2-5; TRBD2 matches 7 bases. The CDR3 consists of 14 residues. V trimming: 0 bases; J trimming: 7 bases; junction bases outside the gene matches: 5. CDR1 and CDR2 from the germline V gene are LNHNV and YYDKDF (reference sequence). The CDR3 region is CATSRDFGGGTQYF. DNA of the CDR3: TGTGCCACCAGCAGAGACTTTGGGGGGGGGACCCAGTACTTC.

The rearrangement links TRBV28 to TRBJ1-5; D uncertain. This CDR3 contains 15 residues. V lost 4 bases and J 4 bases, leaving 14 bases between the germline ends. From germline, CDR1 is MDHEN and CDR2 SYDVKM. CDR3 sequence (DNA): TGTGCCAGCAGTTCTTGGCAGCTAAAAAATCAGCCCCAGCATTTT. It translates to CASSSWQLKNQPQHF.

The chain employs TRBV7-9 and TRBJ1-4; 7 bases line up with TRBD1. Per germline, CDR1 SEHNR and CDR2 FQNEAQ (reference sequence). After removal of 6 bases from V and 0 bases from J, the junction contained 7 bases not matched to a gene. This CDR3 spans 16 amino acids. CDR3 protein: CASSSGQASTNEKLFF. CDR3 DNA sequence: TGTGCCAGCAGTTCCGGACAGGCATCAACTAATGAAAAACTGTTTTTT.

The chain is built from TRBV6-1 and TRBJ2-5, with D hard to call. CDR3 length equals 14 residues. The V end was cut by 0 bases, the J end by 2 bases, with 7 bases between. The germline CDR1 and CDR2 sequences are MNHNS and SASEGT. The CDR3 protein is CASSEAGPQETQYF. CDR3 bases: TGTGCCAGCAGTGAAGCGGGTCCACAAGAGACCCAGTACTTC.

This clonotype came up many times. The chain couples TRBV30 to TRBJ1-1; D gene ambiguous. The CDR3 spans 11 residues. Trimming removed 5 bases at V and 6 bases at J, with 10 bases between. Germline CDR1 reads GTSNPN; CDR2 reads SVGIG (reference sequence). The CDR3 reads CAWEFGAEAFF. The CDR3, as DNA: TGTGCCTGGGAGTTTGGCGCTGAAGCTTTCTTT.

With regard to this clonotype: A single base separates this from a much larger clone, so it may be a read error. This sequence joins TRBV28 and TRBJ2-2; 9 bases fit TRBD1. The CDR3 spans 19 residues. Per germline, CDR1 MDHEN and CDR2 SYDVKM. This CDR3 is CASSPSTGGAGGLTGELLF. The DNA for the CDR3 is TGTGCCAGCAGTCCCTCCACAGGGGGCGCCGGGGGTCTCACCGGGGAGCTGCTTTTT.

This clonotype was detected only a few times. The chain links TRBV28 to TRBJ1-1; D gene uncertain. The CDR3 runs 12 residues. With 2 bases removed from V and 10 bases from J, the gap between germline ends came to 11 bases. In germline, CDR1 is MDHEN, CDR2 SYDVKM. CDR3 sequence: CASSLMRKGAFF. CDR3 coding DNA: TGTGCCAGCAGTTTAATGCGTAAAGGAGCTTTCTTT.

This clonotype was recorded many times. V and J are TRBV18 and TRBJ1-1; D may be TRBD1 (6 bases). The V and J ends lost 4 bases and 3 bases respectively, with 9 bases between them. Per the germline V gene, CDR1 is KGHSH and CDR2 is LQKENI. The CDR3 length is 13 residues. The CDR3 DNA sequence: TGTGCCAGCTCACGACAGGAGGACACTGAAGCTTTCTTT. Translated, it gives CASSRQEDTEAFF.

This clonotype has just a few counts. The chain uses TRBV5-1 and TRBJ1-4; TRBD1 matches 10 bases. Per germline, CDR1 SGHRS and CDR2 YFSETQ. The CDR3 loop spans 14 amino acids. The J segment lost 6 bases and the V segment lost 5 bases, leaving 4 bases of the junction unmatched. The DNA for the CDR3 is TGCGCCAGCAGGGCCGGGACAGGGGATGAAAAACTGTTTTTT. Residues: CASRAGTGDEKLFF.

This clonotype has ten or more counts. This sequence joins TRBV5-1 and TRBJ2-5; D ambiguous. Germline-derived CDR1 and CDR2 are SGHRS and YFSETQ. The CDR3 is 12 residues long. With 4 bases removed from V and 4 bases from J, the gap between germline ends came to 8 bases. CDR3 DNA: TGCGCCAGCAGCCGGCCCGCAGAGACCCAGTACTTC. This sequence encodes CASSRPAETQYF. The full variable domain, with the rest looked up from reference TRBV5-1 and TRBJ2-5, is KAGVTQTPRYLIKTRGQQVTLSCSPISGHRSVSWYQQTPGQGLQFLFEYFSETQRNKGNFPGRFSGRQFSNSRSEMNVSTLELGDSALYLCASSRPAETQYFGPGTRLLVL.

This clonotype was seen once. The CDR3 nucleotides are TGTGCCAGCTCCCCGGGAACGGCTCTCGCCCCCAATCAGCCCCAGCATTTT. Translated: CASSPGTALAPNQPQHF. The chain joins TRBV18 to TRBJ1-5; D is unresolved. The CDR3 length is 17 residues. Germline CDR1 KGHSH, CDR2 LQKENI. Trimming cost V 6 bases and J 3 bases, with 21 bases left between them.

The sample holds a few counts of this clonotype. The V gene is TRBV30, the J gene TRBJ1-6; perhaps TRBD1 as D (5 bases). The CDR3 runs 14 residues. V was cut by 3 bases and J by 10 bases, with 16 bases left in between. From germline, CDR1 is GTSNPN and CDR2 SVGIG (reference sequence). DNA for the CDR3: TGTGCCTGGAGCGCCCGGGGCCACGTATCACCCCTCCACTTT. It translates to CAWSARGHVSPLHF. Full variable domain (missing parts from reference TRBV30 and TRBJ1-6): SQTIHQWPATLVQPVGSPLSLECTVEGTSNPNLYWYRQAAGRGLQLLFYSVGIGQISSEVPQNLSASRPQDRQFILSSKKLLLSDSGFYLCAWSARGHVSPLHFGNGTRLTVT.

This CDR3 is CASRLTTGEQYF. In nucleotides, the CDR3 is TGTGCCAGCAGACTAACGACGGGAGAGCAGTACTTC. The chain recombines TRBV28 with TRBJ2-7, with D possibly being TRBD2 (5 bases). CDR1 and CDR2 from the germline V gene are MDHEN and SYDVKM. This CDR3 region has 12 residues. Between the trimmed V and J ends, which lost 6 bases and 7 bases, there was a span of 13 bases.

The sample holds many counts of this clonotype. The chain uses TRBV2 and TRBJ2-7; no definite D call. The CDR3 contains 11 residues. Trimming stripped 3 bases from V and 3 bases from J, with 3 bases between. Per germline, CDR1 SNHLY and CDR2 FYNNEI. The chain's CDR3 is CASSDSYEQYF. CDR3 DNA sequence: TGTGCCAGCAGTGACAGCTACGAGCAGTACTTC.

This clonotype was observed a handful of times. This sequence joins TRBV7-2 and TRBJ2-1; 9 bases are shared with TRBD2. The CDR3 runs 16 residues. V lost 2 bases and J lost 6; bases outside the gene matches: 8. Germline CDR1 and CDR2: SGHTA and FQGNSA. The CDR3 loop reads CASSLMSGRRGNEQFF. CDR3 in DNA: TGTGCCAGCAGCTTAATGAGCGGGAGGAGGGGCAATGAGCAGTTCTTC.